Here is one T cell receptor (beta chain) with its context. Its specificity is unknown. The data derive from a study of shared clonotypes between healthy human individuals. General observations from the study: Generally, naive subsets (rather than memory subsets) showed larger estimated richness. When naive CD4 clonotypes were compared across several donors, 5% to 5.5% were shared.

TCRdb keeps only in-frame clones here, not all; method: immunoSEQ multiplex PCR. The sample lists some 2,100,000 clones; 90% to 95% were seen once. It was CD45RO-negative cells, positively selected for CCR7, that made up naive CD8 cells, with terminally differentiated effector memory CD45RA+ cells excluded. This sequence originates from a man younger than 35 in good health. Some clones in this sample may be carry-over from other donors' samples. The sequencing input was naive CD8+ T cells from PBMCs.

The CDR3 protein is CASSEADRGIEAFF. Written as DNA, the CDR3 is TGTGCCAGCAGTGAAGCGGACCGGGGGATTGAAGCTTTCTTT. The chain is built from TRBV6-1 and TRBJ1-1; maybe TRBD1 (5 bases). Deletions cut 0 bases from V and 7 bases from J, with 12 bases between. The CDR3 is 14 amino acids. Germline V CDR1 and CDR2: MNHNS, SASEGT.